This T cell receptor beta chain was retrieved from a study of T cells in Graves' hyperthyroidism and ophthalmopathy (dated by TCRdb to about 2019). At the level of the whole study: Peripheral blood samples were taken at initial diagnosis, before any treatment was given. In addition, the study compared T-cell repertoires in thyroid tissue and in blood from roughly six Graves' hyperthyroidism patients. Once sampling was done, hyperthyroidism patients were given methimazole at a starting dose of 30 mg daily, whereas ophthalmopathy patients were given high-dose intravenous methylprednisolone. Whether ophthalmopathy could be predicted prospectively was tested in an independent validation cohort made up of roughly 20 hyperthyroidism patients plus 17 patients who later progressed to ophthalmopathy. The roughly 100 discovery patients were randomly split 7:3 into training and test sets. The paper reports TCR Vbeta CDR3 sequencing of more than 120 peripheral blood samples: under 45 ophthalmopathy, approximately 74 hyperthyroidism and around 17 progressor patients. To identify TCR V-J signatures that set the groups apart, the researchers used a discovery cohort of 100 or so patients, made up of 40 to 45 with Graves' ophthalmopathy and 57 with stable Graves' hyperthyroidism.

General study outcomes and caveats: Most expanded thyroid clonotypes (frequency above 0.001) were also detected in blood, a finding suggesting that blood repertoires may reflect thyroid immune responses. In cross-validation, a model built on a 13 V-J signature told ophthalmopathy apart from stable hyperthyroidism with over 85% sensitivity and around 83% specificity, and in testing the same model reached 80%/75%. Sample size was not statistically predetermined, and investigators were not blinded to group allocation. In validation, the model predicted progression to ophthalmopathy with approximately 70% sensitivity and over 72% specificity, a median of around 6.6 months before onset.

The TCR beta CDR3 regions were amplified from RNA transcripts. The first round of RT-PCR for the TCR CDR3 was performed with the HTBI primer set and the Qiagen OneStep RT-PCR kit. Libraries were constructed in a second round of multiplex PCR, after which size selection and purification were carried out. Paired-end sequencing of the libraries was performed with 100 bp reads on an Illumina HiSeq2000. The paper's data handling went like this. SOAPnuke was used to process the raw data, removing reads that contained adapters or uncalled bases, had a mean Phred below 15, or lacked an exact match to the constant primer or identifier. COPE v1.2.5 was used to merge the high-quality paired reads, and each unique nucleotide sequence was defined as a clonotype. MiTCR v1.1 was used to align clonotypes to the IMGT TRBV, TRBD and TRBJ reference segments. Analysis was restricted to V-J combinations with a frequency above 0.0001, which covered approximately 99% of repertoires. The TCS score was defined as F50 (clonal expansion) divided by E x V (chaos), with BLOSUM62-based TCRdist calculated between CDR3 peptides within each V-J. Welch's t-statistics and random forest reduced around 520 V-J features to roughly 13, which were used in a naive Bayes classifier (R e1071). In-frame beta chains were kept once TCRdb had trimmed the public reads at Q25 with fastp and called clones with MiXCR. Each entry merges the rows of one CDR3 protein and shows their most common DNA and genes. TCRdb, rather than the study authors, made the V and J calls. This sample holds some 770,000 distinct CDR3 sequences; approximately 16% were observed only once. Around 8% of the sample is in the top ten clones.

A patient counted as having stable Graves' hyperthyroidism if no progression to ophthalmopathy occurred over 18 months of follow-up. Hyperthyroidism patients were newly diagnosed, had a disease duration of under 2 months, and were aged 18 to 65 years. The study excluded patients with uncontrolled infections, other autoimmune diseases, pregnancy or lactation. Diagnoses relied on clinical symptoms, serum thyroxine and TRAb, thyroid ultrasound and orbital computed tomography. PBMCs were separated from under 11 ml of fresh peripheral blood using Ficoll-Paque density gradient centrifugation. Trizol reagent was used to extract total RNA, and RNA quality was then checked on an Agilent 2100 Bioanalyzer. At least ten counts were recorded for this clonotype. Its specific antigen is unknown. Per-base quality was not reported, and no clone a single base away is much larger than it. The receptor's source is a man aged 18-30 years with Graves' hyperthyroidism. Sample: blood.

The bases read TGTGCCAGCAGGGGACAGCTCGGGTACGAGCAGTACTTC. It codes for CASRGQLGYEQYF. The chain links TRBV27 with TRBJ2-7; 7 central bases correspond to TRBD1. CDR1 and CDR2, looked up from the germline V gene (reference sequence), are MNHEY and SMNVEV. Here V drops 6 bases and J drops 4 bases, and the junction holds 6 bases not matched to any gene. The CDR3 runs 13 amino acids, cysteine and phenylalanine included. This entry keeps only the CDR3 DNA: 39 bases, framed from base 1.